This T cell receptor (beta chain) is drawn from a study of blood T cells in healthy people across ages. The sample holds one count of this clonotype. Its specificity is unknown. CDR1 and CDR2 from the germline V gene are DFQATT and SNEGSKA (reference sequence). The CDR3 is made up of 15 amino acids. Using a J-beta primer mix together with a sample-barcoded 5' primer, a second PCR was run for about 6 to 12 cycles. TCRdb analysed the 5' RACE reads with MiXCR anew, one entry per CDR3 protein. The sample includes more than 1.4 million distinct CDR3 sequences, approximately 40% of them seen just once. Overall study findings and caveats: Researchers deemed the diversity estimates from one million T cells underestimates. Roughly linear age-related decline in beta diversity appeared, significant by age about 37.

The receptor was derived from a woman aged 18-29 years in good health. Material: blood. The V and J genes are TRBV20-1 and TRBJ2-7; TRBD1 might be the D (7 bases). Judging by the DNA end, TRBJ2-5 fits better; the J call may be wrong. CDR3 in amino acids: CSARDQQGGSETQYF. The CDR3 DNA follows: TGCAGTGCTAGAGATCAGCAGGGGGGTTCGGAGACCCAGTACTTC.